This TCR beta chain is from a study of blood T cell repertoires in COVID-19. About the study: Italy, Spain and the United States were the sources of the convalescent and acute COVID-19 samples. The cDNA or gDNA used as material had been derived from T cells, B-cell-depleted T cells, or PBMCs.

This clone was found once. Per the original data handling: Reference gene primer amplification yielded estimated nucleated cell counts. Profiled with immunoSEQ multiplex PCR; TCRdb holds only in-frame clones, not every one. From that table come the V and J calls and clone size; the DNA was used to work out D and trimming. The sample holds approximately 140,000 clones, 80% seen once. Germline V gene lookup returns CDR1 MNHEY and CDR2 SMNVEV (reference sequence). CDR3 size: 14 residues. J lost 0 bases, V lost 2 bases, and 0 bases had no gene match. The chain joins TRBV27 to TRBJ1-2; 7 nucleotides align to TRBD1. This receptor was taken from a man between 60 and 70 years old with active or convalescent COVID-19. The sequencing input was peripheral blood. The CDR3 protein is CASSLQGANYGYTF. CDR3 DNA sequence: TGTGCCAGCAGTTTACAGGGGGCTAACTATGGCTACACCTTC.